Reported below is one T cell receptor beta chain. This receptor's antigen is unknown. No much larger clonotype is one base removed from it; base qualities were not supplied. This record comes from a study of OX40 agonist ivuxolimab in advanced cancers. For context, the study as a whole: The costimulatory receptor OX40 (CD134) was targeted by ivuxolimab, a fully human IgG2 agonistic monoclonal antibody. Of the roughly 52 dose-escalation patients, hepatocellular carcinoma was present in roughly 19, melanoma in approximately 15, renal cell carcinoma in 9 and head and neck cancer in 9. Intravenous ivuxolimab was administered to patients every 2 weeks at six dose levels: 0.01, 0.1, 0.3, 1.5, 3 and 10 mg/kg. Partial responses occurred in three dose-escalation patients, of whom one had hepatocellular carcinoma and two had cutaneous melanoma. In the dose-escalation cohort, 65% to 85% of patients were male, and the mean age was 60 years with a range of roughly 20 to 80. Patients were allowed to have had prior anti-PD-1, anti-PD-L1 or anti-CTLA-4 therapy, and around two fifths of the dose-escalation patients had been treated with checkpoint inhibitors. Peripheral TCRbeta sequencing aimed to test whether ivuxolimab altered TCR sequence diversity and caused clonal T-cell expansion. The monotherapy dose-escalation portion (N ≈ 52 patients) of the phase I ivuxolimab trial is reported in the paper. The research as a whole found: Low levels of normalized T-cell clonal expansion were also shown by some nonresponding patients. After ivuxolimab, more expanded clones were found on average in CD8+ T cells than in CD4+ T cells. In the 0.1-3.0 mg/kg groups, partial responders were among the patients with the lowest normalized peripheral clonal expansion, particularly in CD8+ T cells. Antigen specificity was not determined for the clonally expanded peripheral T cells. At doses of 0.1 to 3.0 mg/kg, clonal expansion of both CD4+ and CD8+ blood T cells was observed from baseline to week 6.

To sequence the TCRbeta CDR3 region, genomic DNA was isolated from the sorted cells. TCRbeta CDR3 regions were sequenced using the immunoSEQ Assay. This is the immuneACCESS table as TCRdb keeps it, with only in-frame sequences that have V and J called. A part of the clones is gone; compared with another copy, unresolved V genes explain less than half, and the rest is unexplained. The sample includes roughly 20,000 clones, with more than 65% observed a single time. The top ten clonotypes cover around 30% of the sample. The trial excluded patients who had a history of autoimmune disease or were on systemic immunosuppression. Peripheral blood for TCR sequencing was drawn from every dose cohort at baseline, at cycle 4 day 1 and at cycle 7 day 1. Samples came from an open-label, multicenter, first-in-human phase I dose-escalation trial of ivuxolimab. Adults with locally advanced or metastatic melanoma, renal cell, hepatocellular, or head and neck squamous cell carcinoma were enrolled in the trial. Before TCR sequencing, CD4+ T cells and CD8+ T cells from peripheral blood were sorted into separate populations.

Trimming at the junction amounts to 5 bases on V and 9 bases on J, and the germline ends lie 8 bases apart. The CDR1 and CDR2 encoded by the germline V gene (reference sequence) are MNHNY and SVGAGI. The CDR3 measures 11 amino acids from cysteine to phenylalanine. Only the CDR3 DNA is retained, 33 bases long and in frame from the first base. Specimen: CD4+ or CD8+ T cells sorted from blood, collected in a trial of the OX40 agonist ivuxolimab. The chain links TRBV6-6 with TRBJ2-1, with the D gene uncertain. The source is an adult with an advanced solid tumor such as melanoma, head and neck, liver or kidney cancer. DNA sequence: TGTGCCAGCAGTGATTTGTTTGAGCAGTTCTTC. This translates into CASSDLFEQFF.